This T cell receptor (beta chain) was profiled in a study of T cell responses to AZD1222 COVID-19 vaccine. General observations from the study: Repertoires were obtained only post-peak T cell response. A mostly white British donor set with more females was recruited, and clonal diversity was possibly underestimated.

Worth noting for this clone: What it recognizes is unknown.

Sequencing was performed with immunoSEQ multiplex PCR; in TCRdb, only in-frame clones are kept and a portion is missing. The table has around 150,000 clones, roughly 90% seen once. V lost 1 base and J lost 0, with 15 bases in between. There are 17 residues in the CDR3. CDR1 is SEHNR and CDR2 is FQNEAQ in the germline V gene (reference sequence). This TCR was sampled from an adult in good health. The sample here was peripheral blood, taken on day 0 of AZD1222 vaccination. The chain links TRBV7-9 to TRBJ1-1; D remains ambiguous. This chain's CDR3 is CASSLVVGFGVNTEAFF. CDR3 bases: TGTGCCAGCAGCTTAGTTGTCGGCTTCGGCGTGAACACTGAAGCTTTCTTT.